This T cell receptor (beta chain) was recorded in a study of Tregs in tolerant kidney transplant recipients (dated by TCRdb to 2018 to 2020). For the wider study: The transplants used related donors along with nonmyeloablative bone marrow transplantation, and in the human trials mixed chimerism was transient. The study used TCRbeta sequencing to identify donor-specific regulatory T cells before combined kidney and bone marrow transplantation, then tracked those cells after transplant.

What the study reported, not specific to this receptor: Expanding Tregs with activated donor B cells appeared to identify the most biologically relevant and donor-specific TCRbeta repertoire. In tolerant patients, donor-specific Tregs expanded more than Tregs overall, which suggests antigen-driven rather than nonspecific expansion. For some patients the PCR primers changed over time, which made it impossible to compare the samples from those patients at the nucleotide level. Biological reproducibility was not directly assessed, although technical replication error appeared to be minimal. Because only a small number of patients were included, the study had limitations, and the results will need to be validated in larger populations as well as under other immunosuppression protocols.

Genomic DNA was extracted from sorted cells with the QIAGEN DNeasy Blood and Tissue Kit for TCRbeta CDR3 sequencing. Through immunoSEQ, high-throughput TCRbeta CDR3 sequencing was done commercially, including PCR amplification with internal controls and bias correction. The authors' pipeline ran thus. A unique productive TCRbeta sequence was defined by the CDR3 nucleotide sequence when primers matched, and otherwise by the CDR3 amino acid sequence together with the Vbeta and Jbeta genes. Sorting error was corrected by removing sequences shared between sorted populations at a frequency ratio of 2:1 or less, and the remaining shared sequences were assigned to the higher population. Sequences were defined as donor-reactive when expanded at least 5-fold in CFSE-low cells versus unstimulated cells and present at a frequency of at least 0.01% in CFSE-low cells. Jensen-Shannon divergence calculated on the top 100 TCRbeta sequences ranked by frequency was used to measure repertoire divergence. For samples with multiple sequencing runs, sorting error was corrected separately for each run before the runs were pooled. In its TCRdb copy, this immuneACCESS table keeps in-frame sequences only and misses some clones. Where compared with another copy, unresolved V genes explain less than half of these, and the others have no known cause. V and J calls and clone size are those listed in that table; D and trimming were worked out from the DNA. Present in this sample are fewer than 100,000 clones, roughly 93% of which were seen just once. The biggest ten clones account for 0.46% of the sample.

The germline V gene (reference sequence) sets CDR1 to LNHDA and CDR2 to SQIVND. The CDR3, from cysteine to phenylalanine, totals 16 residues. The sequence is cut down to CDR3 DNA, 48 bases in frame from base 1. V is trimmed back by 6 bases and J by 8 bases, and the junction contains 18 bases that no gene match accounts for. What the time point label conveys for this sample: blood sample drawn before combined kidney and bone marrow transplant. Unstimulated Tregs (CD4+CD25+CD127-), CD4+ non-Tregs (CD4+CD25-), CD4 and CD8 cells were FACS-sorted from thawed PBMCs. 4 combined kidney and bone marrow transplant recipients from the ITN036ST trial were included as patients, and samples were available only from these trial subjects. Healthy control blood was processed to PBMCs with a Ficoll density gradient and then cryopreserved, whereas patient PBMCs were collected both before and after transplant. Details on this clone: It lacks a known antigen. Base quality data are lacking; no much larger clone is found one base away.

This material consisted of CD4+ T cells from blood, taken before the transplant. This clonotype was obtained from a human donor who received a combined kidney and bone marrow transplant. The rearranged segments are TRBV19 and TRBJ1-2; 7 central bases correspond to TRBD1. CDR3 reads: CASSHSGQDGLKGYTF. The sequenced DNA: TGTGCCAGTAGCCATTCAGGACAGGACGGGTTGAAAGGCTACACCTTC.